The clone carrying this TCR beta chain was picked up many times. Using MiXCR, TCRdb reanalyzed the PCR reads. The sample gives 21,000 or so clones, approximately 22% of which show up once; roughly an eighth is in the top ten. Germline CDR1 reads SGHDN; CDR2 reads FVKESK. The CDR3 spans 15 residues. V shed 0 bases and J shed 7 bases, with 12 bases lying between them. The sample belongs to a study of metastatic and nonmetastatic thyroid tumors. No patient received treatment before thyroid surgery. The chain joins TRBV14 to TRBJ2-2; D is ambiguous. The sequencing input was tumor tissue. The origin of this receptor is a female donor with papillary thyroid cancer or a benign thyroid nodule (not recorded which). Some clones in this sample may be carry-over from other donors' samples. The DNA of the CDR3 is TGTGCCAGCAGCCAAGAGAACAGACTTTTCGGGGAGCTGTTTTTT. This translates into CASSQENRLFGELFF.